This T cell receptor beta chain was observed in a study of T-cell reconstitution after alpha-beta-depleted transplantation in children. This CDR3 is 16 amino acids long. Germline-derived CDR1 and CDR2 are MDHEN and SYDVKM. Trimming removed 6 bases at V and 0 bases at J, with 14 bases between. Many counts were recorded for this clonotype. What it binds is unknown. For TCRbeta, the library was prepared with unique molecular identifiers. A single record per CDR3 protein comes from TCRdb applying MiXCR to the PCR reads. The sample has over 85,000 distinct CDR3 sequences; 5% to 6% are singletons. Study-wide points: Reportedly, roughly two months post-transplant, alpha-beta T cells arose from several hundred expanded graft clones. After one year, T-cell counts and TCRbeta diversity mostly came from new T cells.

This TCR derives from a female patient aged 2-9 years who had a stem cell transplant for Fanconi anemia, so the T cells may come from the graft donor. The gene calls are TRBV28 and TRBJ1-4, with D tentatively TRBD1 (5 bases). The material was PBMCs, mostly from graft donor cells, obtained 60 days after TCRalphabeta/CD19-depleted stem cell transplant. For the CDR3, the DNA is TGTGCCAGCAGGACCACCCGACAGACAACTAATGAAAAACTGTTTTTT. It encodes CASRTTRQTTNEKLFF.